The rows below give T cell receptor beta chains drawn from one sample of a study of cytomegalovirus exposure and HLA in healthy donors. Repertoires were generated with immunoSEQ multiplex PCR, while TCRdb's copy carries only in-frame clones and drops some. The sample records some 170,000 clones, over 75% being singletons. The specimen was PBMCs. These receptors came from a man aged 40-49 years in good health and CMV-seronegative. Each CDR3 is given with its conserved first and last residue. D genes are given only for firm matches. A row's size may be missing; if present it is once, few, many or a size class.

>.|TRBJ1-1|TRBV11-3|.
TGTGCCAGCAGCTTGGAGGTGAACACTGAAGCTTTCTTT
CASSLEVNTEAFF
>.|TRBJ1-5|TRBV7-2|.
TGTGCCAGCAGTCGTTCGCAGGGGATCGGCAATCAGCCCCAGCATTTT
CASSRSQGIGNQPQHF
>.|TRBJ2-7|TRBV7-9|.
TGTGCCAGCAGCTTACCGAGCGGTTGGGACAAGACCTACGAGCAGTACTTC
CASSLPSGWDKTYEQYF
>TRBD1|TRBJ2-3|TRBV5-8|.
TGTGCCAGCAGCTTGGACGGACAGGCCCGCACAGATACGCAGTATTTT
CASSLDGQARTDTQYF
>TRBD1|TRBJ2-7|TRBV6-6|.
TGTGCCAGCAGTCCCCGGTTGGGACAGGGGACCCGCGAGCAGTACTTC
CASSPRLGQGTREQYF
>.|TRBJ2-3|TRBV5-1|.
TGCGCCAGCAGCTTGTACAGCATAACTAGCACAGATACGCAGTATTTT
CASSLYSITSTDTQYF
>TRBD1|TRBJ2-5|TRBV15|.
TGTGCCACAAGTGACAGGGGTTTCCAAGAGACCCAGTACTTC
CATSDRGFQETQYF
>TRBD1|TRBJ1-2|TRBV5-4|.
TGTGCCAGCAGCTTGCCCGGACAGGGGACAAATTCTGGCTACACCTTC
CASSLPGQGTNSGYTF
>TRBD1|TRBJ2-6|TRBV2|.
TGTGCCAGCAGTGGCGCCTCGGGACAGCCACCCTCTGGGGCCAACGTCCTGACTTTC
CASSGASGQPPSGANVLTF
>TRBD1|TRBJ2-4|TRBV6-1|few
TGTGCCAGCACTGTGACAGGGGTAAACATTCAGTACTTC
CASTVTGVNIQYF
>TRBD1|TRBJ1-5|TRBV19|.
TGTGCCAGTAGCGGGGACAGGGCCGGAAGTCAGCCCCAGCATTTT
CASSGDRAGSQPQHF
>TRBD2|TRBJ2-1|TRBV5-5|.
TGTGCCAGCAGCTTGGTAGGTAGCGGGGGTCCCGAGCAGTTCTTC
CASSLVGSGGPEQFF
>.|TRBJ2-3|TRBV10-3|.
TGTGCCATCAGTGAGGGGGAGAAAGATACGCAGTATTTT
CAISEGEKDTQYF
>TRBD2|TRBJ2-1|TRBV2|once
TGTGCCAGCAGTAGACTAGCGGGGGGTTACAATGAGCAGTTCTTC
CASSRLAGGYNEQFF
>.|TRBJ2-5|TRBV5-1|.
TGCGCCAGCAGCTTGTCCGGGGGCCAAGAGACCCAGTACTTC
CASSLSGGQETQYF
>.|TRBJ2-1|TRBV2|.
TGTGCCAGCAGTGAACCGACAGGAAGGAATGAGCAGTTCTTC
CASSEPTGRNEQFF
>.|TRBJ2-5|TRBV5-1|.
TGCGCCAGCAGAAGGACAACGGGGGAAGAGACCCAGTACTTC
CASRRTTGEETQYF
>.|TRBJ1-6|TRBV16|.
TGTGCAGGGAGTCGCGGGGGAGGTTCACCCCTCCACTTT
CAGSRGGGSPLHF
>.|TRBJ1-1|TRBV6-5|.
TGTGCCAGCAGTTACTCAAGGGACACACTGAACACTGAAGCTTTCTTT
CASSYSRDTLNTEAFF
>.|TRBJ1-2|TRBV27|.
TGTGCCAGCACCGGCGGGGAGGACTATGGCTACACCTTC
CASTGGEDYGYTF
>.|TRBJ1-2|TRBV28|.
TGTGCCAGCAGTTTTATTGGACAGCTTAACTATGGCTACACCTTC
CASSFIGQLNYGYTF
>.|TRBJ1-2|TRBV19|.
TGTGCCAGTAGTATAGGCAGGGGCTATGGCTACACCTTC
CASSIGRGYGYTF
>TRBD2|TRBJ2-5|TRBV7-2|.
TGTGCCAGCAGCTTAGATCAGAGCGGGGGAGAGACCCAGTACTTC
CASSLDQSGGETQYF
>.|TRBJ2-1|TRBV9|once
TGTGCCAGCAGCCGAGGCTTCTCCTACAATGAGCAGTTCTTC
CASSRGFSYNEQFF
>TRBD2|TRBJ2-3|TRBV9|.
TGTGCCAGCAGCGGACTAGCGGGGCCTACAGATACGCAGTATTTT
CASSGLAGPTDTQYF
>.|TRBJ1-3|TRBV5-6|.
TGTGCCAGCAGCTTGCGAGGTCTTCGAGGAAACACCATATATTTT
CASSLRGLRGNTIYF
>TRBD2|TRBJ2-7|TRBV10-2|.
TGCGCCAGCGGGGGGACTAGCAGTTACGAGCAGTACTTC
CASGGTSSYEQYF
>TRBD1|TRBJ2-5|TRBV7-3|.
TGTGCCAGCAGCCGGGACAGGGGAGAGACCCAGTACTTC
CASSRDRGETQYF
>.|TRBJ2-2|TRBV7-2|.
TGTGCCAGCAGAATCGACACCGGGGAGCTGTTTTTT
CASRIDTGELFF
>.|TRBJ2-7|TRBV6-6|once
TGTGCCAGCAGTTATTACAGGGTGACGTCCTACGAGCAGTACTTC
CASSYYRVTSYEQYF
>.|TRBJ2-3|TRBV12-2|.
TGTGCAAGTCGGGTGGGGCATACGCAGTATTTT
CASRVGHTQYF
>TRBD1|TRBJ1-4|TRBV2|.
TGTGCCAGCAGTTACAGGGGAGGTGAAAAACTGTTTTTT
CASSYRGGEKLFF
>.|TRBJ1-1|TRBV28|.
TGTGCCAGCAGGTCTGGGGGGGGCACTGAAGCTTTCTTT
CASRSGGGTEAFF
>.|TRBJ2-7|TRBV5-1|.
TGCGCCAGCAGCTTGGTTACAGACTCCTACGAGCAGTACTTC
CASSLVTDSYEQYF
>.|TRBJ1-1|TRBV7-8|.
TGTGCCAGCAGCTTGGGGCAGGGGAACACTGAAGCTTTCTTT
CASSLGQGNTEAFF
>TRBD1|TRBJ2-7|TRBV5-1|.
TGCGCCAGCAGCCCGCAGGCGACAGGGAGCTACGAGCAGTACTTC
CASSPQATGSYEQYF
>.|TRBJ1-5|TRBV4-3|.
TGCGCCAGCAGCCAAGACAGGGGAAATCAGCCCCAGCATTTT
CASSQDRGNQPQHF
>.|TRBJ2-7|TRBV9|.
TGTGCCAGCAGCGTAGTACCCTCTAAATACAGTTACGAGCAGTACTTC
CASSVVPSKYSYEQYF
>.|TRBJ1-3|TRBV9|.
TGTGCCAGCAGCGTAGAAGGAGGGATCGGAAACACCATATATTTT
CASSVEGGIGNTIYF
>.|TRBJ2-7|TRBV6-5|.
TGTGCCAGCAGCCACGCCGCGGGGGCTCACGAGCAGTACTTC
CASSHAAGAHEQYF
>TRBD2|TRBJ2-3|TRBV4-3|.
TGCGCCAGCAGCCTTTTTAGCGGGGGGGCAGGGGATACGCAGTATTTT
CASSLFSGGAGDTQYF
>TRBD1|TRBJ2-7|TRBV5-1|.
TGCGCCAGCAGCTTAGGGACAGGGGATTCCTACGAGCAGTACTTC
CASSLGTGDSYEQYF
>.|TRBJ1-5|TRBV4-3|.
TGCGCCAGCAGCCAAGACATATCGGGTCCCCAGCATTTT
CASSQDISGPQHF
>TRBD2|TRBJ2-1|TRBV4-1|.
TGCGCCAGCAGCCAGAGCGGGGGGTATGAGCAGTTCTTC
CASSQSGGYEQFF
>.|TRBJ1-3|TRBV30|.
TGTGCCTGGATAGTCGTCGGAAACACCATATATTTT
CAWIVVGNTIYF
>.|TRBJ2-2|TRBV19|few
TGTGCCAGTAGTATCCCAATTCATTTTTCGGACACCGGGGAGCTGTTTTTT
CASSIPIHFSDTGELFF
>.|TRBJ2-2|TRBV5-4|.
TGTGCCACTAAAGAGAAAGGGGGGGGGACCGGGGAGCTGTTTTTT
CATKEKGGGTGELFF
>.|TRBJ1-1|TRBV6-5|.
TGTGCCAGCAGTTCCCCGAGGCCGAACACTGAAGCTTTCTTT
CASSSPRPNTEAFF
>TRBD2|TRBJ2-5|TRBV11-3|.
TGTGCCAGCAGCCGGGGACTAGCGGGAGGGGGGGAGACCCAGTACTTC
CASSRGLAGGGETQYF
>.|TRBJ2-2|TRBV25-1|.
TGTGCCAGCAGCGCCCCCCAGAGTTTATCGGGCACCGGGGAGCTGTTTTTT
CASSAPQSLSGTGELFF
>.|TRBJ1-4|TRBV6-1|once
TGTGCCAGCGGCTGGCACGGAGAGGGTGAAAAACTGTTTTTT
CASGWHGEGEKLFF
>.|TRBJ2-7|TRBV2|.
TGTGCCAGCAGCGAAGTCGGCGGGCCTGACCGCTACGAGCAGTACTTC
CASSEVGGPDRYEQYF